The 13 T cell receptor beta chains reported below all come from one sample, sequenced in a study of neurological immune-mediated disorders. TCRdb re-analysed the 5' RACE reads in MiXCR, keeping a single row per CDR3 protein. Here the sample spans about 59,000 distinct CDR3 sequences, roughly 13% being singletons. Sequenced: PBMCs. The receptors come from a woman between 55 and 75 years old with HTLV-1-associated myelopathy (HAM/TSP).

The chain is built from TRBV7-3 and TRBJ2-7, with 7 bases matching TRBD2. V shed 4 bases, J shed 6 bases, and the junction held 9 bases outside the gene matches. This CDR3 has 14 residues. In germline, CDR1 is SGHTA, CDR2 FQGTGA. The CDR3 DNA is TGTGCCAGCAGCTCGCGGAGCGGGATCGGCGAGCAGTACTTC. It yields the protein CASSSRSGIGEQYF.

The table lists this clonotype with many counts. V gene TRBV9 combines with J gene TRBJ2-7, with a weak D call TRBD1 (6 bases). Germline CDR1 SGDLS, CDR2 YYNGEE. With 0 bases removed from V and 0 bases from J, the gap between germline ends came to 16 bases. The CDR3 is 17 amino acids. The CDR3 spells CASSVVSERTASYEQYF. Written as DNA, the CDR3 is TGTGCCAGCAGCGTAGTCTCTGAGAGGACAGCCTCCTACGAGCAGTACTTC.

This clonotype was observed a few times. A much larger clone differs from this one at a single base, so this may be a read error. The rearrangement joins TRBV5-6 to TRBJ2-3; 7 bases line up with TRBD2. The germline V gene encodes CDR1 SGHDT and CDR2 YYEEEE. This CDR3 spans 16 amino acids. CDR3: CASSLGGVTSTNTQYF. CDR3 nucleotide sequence: TGTGCCAGCAGCTTGGGGGGTGTGACTAGCACAAATACGCAGTATTTT.

This clonotype was recorded at least ten times. J is TRBJ2-1 and V is TRBV27; 11 nucleotides line up with TRBD2. The CDR3 runs to 14 residues. With V trimmed by 3 bases and J by 11 bases, 6 bases remained unmatched. The germline CDR1 and CDR2 sequences are MNHEY and SMNVEV (reference sequence). The CDR3 reads CASSFPGLAEKQFF. The CDR3 DNA sequence: TGTGCCAGCAGTTTCCCGGGACTAGCGGAAAAGCAGTTCTTC.

This clonotype was seen at least ten times. This chain uses TRBV7-9 with TRBJ2-2; 9 nucleotides agree with TRBD1. This CDR3 has 16 amino acids. Looked up from germline, CDR1 is SEHNR and CDR2 is FQNEAQ (reference sequence). V was pared by 5 bases and J by 4 bases, with 8 bases of the junction left unmatched. This CDR3 reads CASSLGGTGLTGELFF. The CDR3 bases are TGTGCCAGCAGCCTGGGCGGGACAGGGCTCACCGGGGAGCTGTTTTTT.

This clonotype was counted ten times or more. J is TRBJ1-2 and V is TRBV29-1; D is unclear. The V gene's germline CDR1 is SQVTM and CDR2 ANQGSEA. There are 12 residues in the CDR3. V lost 4 bases to trimming and J lost 4 bases, with 10 bases between them. CDR3 coding DNA: TGCAGCGTTGGGGGTTTTACCTATGGCTACACCTTC. It encodes CSVGGFTYGYTF.

This clonotype was picked up many times. V gene TRBV5-1 combines with J gene TRBJ2-7; the D is unclear. CDR3 length: 16 residues. The V and J ends lost 2 bases and 6 bases respectively, with 21 bases between them. From germline, CDR1 is SGHRS and CDR2 YFSETQ. The CDR3 nucleotides are TGCGCCAGCAGCTTTGATGGGTATCCTCCAAGAGGCGAGCAGTACTTC. This translates into CASSFDGYPPRGEQYF.

This clonotype appeared many times. The chain employs TRBV12-3 or TRBV12-4 and TRBJ2-5; D is ambiguous. The V and J ends lost 2 bases and 5 bases respectively, with 6 bases between them. The CDR3 covers 12 residues. The CDR3 bases are TGTGCCAGCAGTTTAAATCGGGAGACCCAGTACTTC. Protein product: CASSLNRETQYF.

This clonotype has ten or more counts. The chain combines TRBV20-1 with TRBJ1-5; a weak D match, TRBD1 (6 bases). Trimming removed 1 base from V and 0 bases from J, with 16 bases in between. CDR3 length: 17 amino acids. The germline CDR1 and CDR2 sequences are DFQATT and SNEGSKA (reference sequence). CDR3 protein: CSARADVLGGSNQPQHF. The CDR3 DNA is TGCAGTGCTAGAGCAGACGTTTTAGGGGGTAGCAATCAGCCCCAGCATTTT.

This clonotype was counted a few times. V and J are TRBV20-1 and TRBJ2-3; 7 bases align to TRBD2. The CDR3 is 13 amino acids. The germline V gene encodes CDR1 DFQATT and CDR2 SNEGSKA (reference sequence). V gave up 0 bases and J gave up 9 bases; unmatched junction bases: 6. The CDR3 loop reads CSARDPGGLTQYF. The CDR3 nucleotides read TGCAGTGCTAGAGATCCGGGGGGTCTCACGCAGTATTTT.

This clonotype was picked up many times. The chain joins TRBV7-2 to TRBJ2-7; possibly TRBD2 for D (5 bases). Germline V gene data show CDR1 as SGHTA and CDR2 as FQGNSA. The length of the CDR3 is 15 residues. V was trimmed by 1 base and J by 4 bases, leaving 14 bases between them. The CDR3 DNA sequence: TGTGCCAGCAGCTTAGATGGCGCTTCGGGGTACGAGCAGTACTTC. Translation gives CASSLDGASGYEQYF.

This clonotype was recorded many times. For the CDR3, the DNA is TGCGCCAGCAGCTTGGTCGGCAGGTCCGTAGAGCTGTTTTTT. Its translation: CASSLVGRSVELFF. The rearrangement uses TRBV5-1 and TRBJ2-2, with D unclear. CDR3 size: 14 residues. Germline loops: CDR1 SGHRS, CDR2 YFSETQ. The germline V and J ends were trimmed by 0 bases and 11 bases, with 14 bases remaining between them.

This clonotype is deemed medium-sized. In DNA, the CDR3 is TGCGCCAGCAGCTCAACAGGGGATCCCTACGAGCAGTACTTC. It is translated as CASSSTGDPYEQYF. This rearrangement joins TRBV5-1 to TRBJ2-7; 7 positions match TRBD1. This CDR3 comprises 14 residues. The junction had 5 bases not matched to a gene; V was cut back by 3 bases and J by 2 bases. Germline values: CDR1 SGHRS, CDR2 YFSETQ.